This is a list of T cell receptor beta chains from one sample in a study of cytomegalovirus exposure and HLA in healthy donors. Clones were sequenced by immunoSEQ multiplex PCR, and TCRdb holds only the in-frame ones, with some missing. The sample gives 150,000 or so clones, over 70% of which show up once; under 2.5% is in the top ten. Sequencing was done on a sample of PBMCs. All receptors derive from a man aged 25-45 years in good health and CMV-seronegative. Each CDR3 is given with its conserved first and last residue. A D gene is named only where the DNA matches it firmly. The size of a clone is reported for some rows only, either as once, few or many, or as a class for expanded clones.

d_gene	v_gene	j_gene	abundance	CDR3nt	CDR3aa
TRBD1	TRBV2	TRBJ1-1	NA	TGTGCCAGCAGTGAAGAGGGGGCGATGACTGAAGCTTTCTTT	CASSEEGAMTEAFF
NA	TRBV6-4	TRBJ2-2	NA	TGTGCCACCCGGATGGAGGGGAGCACCGGGGAGCTGTTTTTT	CATRMEGSTGELFF
TRBD1	TRBV19	TRBJ2-5	NA	TGTGCCAGTAGTACTCTGCAGGGGGCTGAGACCCAGTACTTC	CASSTLQGAETQYF
NA	TRBV5-1	TRBJ1-2	NA	TGCGCCAGCAGCTTGGCTGGCAGGGTAGGGTATGGCTACACCTTC	CASSLAGRVGYGYTF
NA	TRBV11-2	TRBJ1-1	NA	TGTGCCAGCAGCTTCGTTGCAGGGACAAACACTGAAGCTTTCTTT	CASSFVAGTNTEAFF
NA	TRBV5-4	TRBJ2-3	NA	TGTGCCAGCAGCCCAAGCGGTTCCGGCACAGATACGCAGTATTTT	CASSPSGSGTDTQYF
NA	TRBV6-4	TRBJ2-1	NA	TGTGCCAGCAGTGTCGGCAGGCTCCACAATGAGCAGTTCTTC	CASSVGRLHNEQFF
TRBD2	TRBV5-1	TRBJ2-5	NA	TGCGCCAGCAGCTTGGTGGCTAGCGGGGGGGCTGGAGAGACCCAGTACTTC	CASSLVASGGAGETQYF
NA	TRBV5-1	TRBJ1-1	NA	TGCGCCAGCAGCCTGGGTCCGAAGCAGAACACTGAAGCTTTCTTT	CASSLGPKQNTEAFF
NA	TRBV18	TRBJ2-7	NA	TGTGCCAGCTCTTACAGGGAGGGTGAGCAGTACTTC	CASSYREGEQYF
NA	TRBV4-3	TRBJ1-4	NA	TGCGCCAGCAGCCAAGCGGCTCGGACAGCGGCAACTAATGAAAAACTGTTTTTT	CASSQAARTAATNEKLFF
TRBD2	TRBV29-1	TRBJ2-5	NA	TGCAGCGTTGGAGGGGCGGGGGGGCGGCAACAGACCCAGTACTTC	CSVGGAGGRQQTQYF
TRBD1	TRBV7-9	TRBJ1-1	NA	TGTGCCAGCAGCTATACAGGACAGGGCACTGAAGCTTTCTTT	CASSYTGQGTEAFF
NA	TRBV7-2	TRBJ1-4	NA	TGTGCCAGCAGCTTATGGGTACGGGGAACTAATGAAAAACTGTTTTTT	CASSLWVRGTNEKLFF
NA	TRBV10-1	TRBJ2-7	few	TGCGCCAGCACGAGATCCAGGACATTCTCCTACGAGCAGTACTTC	CASTRSRTFSYEQYF
TRBD2	TRBV9	TRBJ2-1	NA	TGTGCCAGCAGCGCCACTAGCGGGGGGTACAATGAGCAGTTCTTC	CASSATSGGYNEQFF
TRBD1	TRBV11-2	TRBJ1-4	NA	TGTGCCAGCAGCTTCGACAGGGGTACTAATGAAAAACTGTTTTTT	CASSFDRGTNEKLFF
NA	TRBV28	TRBJ1-1	once	TGTGCCAGCAGCTCCCCAGGGGCTCCTTTGAACACTGAAGCTTTCTTT	CASSSPGAPLNTEAFF
NA	TRBV5-6	TRBJ2-5	NA	TGTGCCAGCAGCTTGTTGAACAGGGAGGAGACCCAGTACTTC	CASSLLNREETQYF
TRBD1	TRBV5-1	TRBJ2-5	NA	TGCGCCAGCAGCGCCTCGACAGGGGTTGGAGAGACCCAGTACTTC	CASSASTGVGETQYF